This T cell receptor (beta chain) emerged from a study of T cells in Graves' hyperthyroidism and ophthalmopathy. CDR1 LGHNA and CDR2 YSLEER come from the germline V gene. Trimming took off 1 base at V and 5 bases at J, with 12 bases between the two ends. The CDR3 has 15 residues. Researchers amplified the TCR beta CDR3 regions from RNA transcripts. The HTBI primer set drove a first-round RT-PCR of the TCR CDR3. TCRdb called the multiplex PCR reads again in MiXCR, with one record for every CDR3 protein. The table records 600,000 to 650,000 distinct CDR3 sequences, 15% to 20% of them present only once. The rearrangement joins TRBV4-3 to TRBJ2-1, with TRBD2 as a possible D gene (6 bases). The sequenced material came from blood. The TCR was taken from a woman under 40 with Graves' hyperthyroidism. DNA for the CDR3: TGCGCCAGCAGCCAAGGACTAGTTGGGAACAATGAGCAGTTCTTC. Protein: CASSQGLVGNNEQFF.